The table lists the clone carrying this T cell receptor beta chain with many counts. Its antigen is undetermined. Individual cDNA molecules were tagged with unique molecular identifiers. TCRdb analysed the 5' RACE reads with MiXCR anew, one entry per CDR3 protein. The table shows 65,000 to 90,000 distinct CDR3 sequences, with roughly 12% occurring only once. CDR1 SQVTM and CDR2 ANQGSEA come from the germline V gene. The CDR3 is 14 amino acids. V shed 0 bases and J shed 8 bases, with 13 bases lying between them. The entry originates in a study of early T cells in non-severe SARS-CoV-2 infection. Looking at the study overall: Unsorted whole blood bulk RNA was sequenced, with unpaired chains.

The study, taken as a whole, reports: Missing private and CD4 specificities, VDJdb matching favored anti-spike CD8 responses.

The sequence was collected from an adult who was a healthcare worker with PCR-confirmed SARS-CoV-2 infection or an uninfected control (not recorded which). Sequencing was performed on whole blood. The chain couples TRBV29-1 to TRBJ1-4; D may be TRBD1 (5 bases). CDR3 in DNA: TGCAGCGTTGAAGAGACGGGTCGGGGGGAAAAACTGTTTTTT. Translated: CSVEETGRGEKLFF.